The clone carrying this T cell receptor (beta chain) was picked up one time. The entry originates in a study of blood T cell repertoires in COVID-19. About the research overall: Samples representing acute and convalescent COVID-19 were sourced from the United States, Italy and Spain. T cells, B-cell-depleted T cells, or PBMCs provided the cDNA or gDNA that served as material.

Authors' data handling: Using reference gene primer amplification, nucleated cell counts were estimated. Here immunoSEQ multiplex PCR was the method, and the copy in TCRdb shows in-frame clones only, minus some. D and trimming come from the DNA, and the V and J calls and clone size come from that table. The sample includes about 250,000 clones, about 89% of them seen just once. Germline V lookup: CDR1 GTSNPN, CDR2 SVGIG (reference sequence). V was clipped by 2 bases and J by 6 bases; unmatched bases: 7. This CDR3 contains 14 residues. The clonotype comes from a man aged 25 to 40 with acute or convalescent COVID-19. The specimen was peripheral blood. V and J are TRBV30 and TRBJ1-2, with TRBD1 matching 9 bases. This CDR3 reads CAWSMGQGSHGYTF. The CDR3 DNA is TGTGCCTGGAGTATGGGACAGGGTTCTCATGGCTACACCTTC. Supplemented by reference TRBV30 and TRBJ1-2, the full variable domain reads SQTIHQWPATLVQPVGSPLSLECTVEGTSNPNLYWYRQAAGRGLQLLFYSVGIGQISSEVPQNLSASRPQDRQFILSSKKLLLSDSGFYLCAWSMGQGSHGYTFGSGTRLTVV.